This T cell receptor beta chain was captured by sequencing in a study of CD8+CD57+ T cells in acquired aplastic anemia listed by TCRdb under 2018. General notes on the study: Extracted DNA from sorted CD4+ and CD8+ cells averaged approximately 3 ug, ranging from about 0.2 to 30 ug. Healthy donor samples averaged roughly 10 million reads for CD4+ and 11 million to 14 million for CD8+ cells.

As concerns this clonotype: No cognate antigen has been identified for it. A read error may produce the germline difference seen at one junction end.

Results and caveats for the whole study, not just this receptor: CD8+ Simpson's diversity did not differ significantly between patients and healthy controls (P=0.060). Over 25 CD8+ CDR3 sequences were found in both patients and controls but appeared to be highly expressed in patients and within the immunodominant clones of the patients.

In the study, sorted CD4+ and CD8+ blood T cells from patients with severe aplastic anemia and from healthy subjects underwent deep sequencing of TCR repertoires. Ficoll-Paque density gradient centrifugation was used to isolate peripheral blood mononuclear cells. Before DNA extraction, CD4+ and CD8+ T cells were sorted with FACS or magnetic beads. TCR beta VDJ combination and CDR3 sequence profiling used genomic DNA as the template. An Illumina HiSeq 2000 was used for TCR repertoire sequencing. On the authors' methods: TRBV/TRBJ rearrangement plots, CDR3 size and DJ length profiles, and Simpson's diversity index were used to evaluate the repertoires. The most abundant DNA sequence in the deep sequencing data was taken as the immunodominant clone. CDR3 amino acid sequences were checked for sharing between subjects and were compared against published repertoires and the VDJdb database. TCRdb handled the public reads itself, with Q25 trimming in fastp and clone calling in MiXCR, and kept productive beta chains. Every distinct CDR3 protein forms one entry, paired with its most common genes and DNA. The V and J calls shown here were made by TCRdb, not taken from the authors' results. This sample comprises approximately 130,000 distinct CDR3 sequences, 41% of them detected only once. The top ten clonotypes cover around 8.4% of the sample.

The TCR was taken from a human donor in good health, serving as a control. The sequenced material came from sorted CD4+, CD8+, or CD8+CD57+ T cells (not recorded which) from PBMCs.

The DNA is TGTGCCAGCTCAAAAGGGGAAGGGTCCTCCGAGCAGTACTTC. This sequence encodes CASSKGEGSSEQYF. The chain was built from TRBV2 and TRBJ2-7, and TRBD1 may be the D gene, going by 5 matching bases. Counted from cysteine to phenylalanine, this CDR3 has 14 amino acids. Kept here is only the CDR3 DNA, which spans 42 bases and is read in frame from base 1. Sequences SNHLY (CDR1) and FYNNEI (CDR2) are obtained from the germline V gene.